These 5 T cell receptor beta chains were sequenced from one sample in a study of T cells in Graves' hyperthyroidism and ophthalmopathy (dated by TCRdb to between 2018 and 2021). Library preparation employed multiplex PCR. Sequencing was carried out with an Illumina HiSeq 2000. Amplification of TCR beta CDR3 regions was carried out from RNA transcripts. A first-round RT-PCR of the TCR CDR3 used the HTBI primer set with the Qiagen OneStep RT-PCR kit. The public reads were reprocessed in TCRdb via fastp at Q25 and MiXCR, keeping in-frame beta chains. Every entry covers one CDR3 protein and lists the most common genes and DNA from its rows. A total of 85,000 to 110,000 distinct CDR3 sequences appear in this sample, about 45% of them only once. About 28% of the sample is held by the ten biggest clonotypes. Sequencing input: blood. Source of these receptors: a man aged 40-55 years with Graves' hyperthyroidism.

This clonotype was detected ten times or more. V usage is TRBV7-9 and J usage is TRBJ1-1; D remains unclear. Trimming removed 10 bases from V and 1 base from J, with 13 bases in between. This CDR3 is 13 amino acids long. CDR1 and CDR2 (germline): SEHNR, FQNEAQ (reference sequence). CDR3 sequence: CATLGLPNTEAFF. The CDR3, as DNA: TGTGCCACCCTCGGACTGCCGAACACTGAAGCTTTCTTT.

This clonotype came up many times. The gene calls are TRBV5-1 and TRBJ2-2; 9 bases fit TRBD2. The CDR3 covers 17 residues. The germline V gene encodes CDR1 SGHRS and CDR2 YFSETQ. The trim removed 0 bases at V and 1 base at J, leaving 4 bases unmatched. As DNA, the CDR3 is TGCGCCAGCAGCTTGGCTCTAGCGGGGATGAACACCGGGGAGCTGTTTTTT. It codes for CASSLALAGMNTGELFF.

The table lists this clonotype with many counts. The chain joins TRBV16 to TRBJ2-5; no clear D gene. The germline V gene encodes CDR1 KGHSY and CDR2 FQNENV. V was pared by 2 bases and J by 1 base, with 8 bases between. The CDR3 loop spans 14 amino acids. Written as DNA, the CDR3 is TGTGCCAGCAGCCAAGATCGGCCCCAAGAGACCCAGTACTTC. Its protein is CASSQDRPQETQYF.

In its sample, this clonotype was seen many times. The genes are TRBV6-2 or TRBV6-3 and TRBJ2-3; D ambiguous. CDR3 size: 15 residues. Germline CDR1 reads MNHEY; CDR2 reads SVGEGT. V was clipped by 0 bases and J by 0 bases, with 7 bases between them. CDR3 residues: CASSYSSTSTDTQYF. CDR3 DNA sequence: TGTGCCAGCAGTTACTCGAGTACTAGCACAGATACGCAGTATTTT.

Points on this clonotype: A much larger clonotype is one base distant, so this may be a read error. V gene TRBV4-1 combines with J gene TRBJ2-7, with 7 bases identical to TRBD1. V lost 0 bases and J lost 6; bases outside the gene matches: 2. In germline, CDR1 is MGHRA, CDR2 YSYEKL. This CDR3 has 13 residues. CDR3 residues: CASSQERGREQYF. The CDR3 DNA is TGCGCCAGCAGCCAAGAGAGGGGGCGCGAGCAGTACTTC.